The 19 T cell receptor beta chains below come from one sample, sequenced in a study of Ad26.COV2.S vaccination and SARS-CoV-2 variants. Assay: immunoSEQ multiplex PCR; the TCRdb copy retains only in-frame clones and omits some. Of about 350,000 clones listed, approximately 86% are singletons. Treatment specified: some 20 received Ad26.COV2.S at low or high dose, single or two shots; five or six received placebo; per-sample allocation not given. Specimen acquisition occurred on day 63 following the initial vaccine or placebo injection. The starting material was peripheral blood, obtained in a trial of Ad26.COV2.S vaccine versus placebo. These receptors originate from a person aged 18-60 years who received the Ad26.COV2.S COVID-19 vaccine or a placebo.

This chain links TRBV25-1 with TRBJ1-4, with TRBD1 as a possible D gene (6 bases). The CDR3 totals 13 residues. V was shortened by 5 bases and J by 8 bases, with 12 bases between the two germline ends. Germline V gene data show CDR1 as MGHDK and CDR2 as SYGVNS. The CDR3 spells CASSIPGDEKLFF. The CDR3 DNA is TGTGCCAGCAGTATCCCAGGGGACGAAAAACTGTTTTTT.

The chain uses TRBV2 and TRBJ2-5; TRBD1 matches 7 bases. Trimming removed 6 bases from V and 5 bases from J; junction bases left unmatched: 9. This CDR3 region has 14 residues. CDR1 SNHLY and CDR2 FYNNEI come from the germline V gene. The CDR3 region is CASSEQGSWETQYF. The CDR3 coding sequence is TGTGCCAGCAGCGAACAGGGGTCTTGGGAGACCCAGTACTTC.

This clone was seen a single time. The chain employs TRBV2 and TRBJ1-3; tentatively, D is TRBD1 (5 bases). Germline loops: CDR1 SNHLY, CDR2 FYNNEI. The CDR3 is made up of 15 amino acids. Trimming shortened V by 1 base and J by 2 bases, and 9 bases separated the two germline ends. The chain's CDR3 is CASSEVWGPGNTIYF. In nucleotides, the CDR3 is TGTGCCAGCAGTGAAGTTTGGGGCCCTGGAAACACCATATATTTT.

The J gene is TRBJ2-7, the V gene TRBV7-2, with D unresolved. This CDR3 spans 15 amino acids. CDR1 SGHTA and CDR2 FQGNSA come from the germline V gene. Trimming pared 7 bases from V and 2 bases from J, leaving 18 bases between. The CDR3 coding sequence is TGTGCCAGCACCTCTTGGGCAGGCTCCACCTACGAGCAGTACTTC. Protein product: CASTSWAGSTYEQYF. Supplemented by reference TRBV7-2 and TRBJ2-7, the full variable domain reads GAGVSQSPSNKVTEKGKDVELRCDPISGHTALYWYRQSLGQGLEFLIYFQGNSAPDKSGLPSDRFSAERTGGSVSTLTIQRTQQEDSAVYLCASTSWAGSTYEQYFGPGTRLTVT.

The chain combines TRBV27 with TRBJ2-7, with D hard to call. V lost 2 bases and J 3 bases, leaving 8 bases between the germline ends. Germline V CDR1 and CDR2: MNHEY, SMNVEV (reference sequence). This CDR3 spans 13 amino acids. In nucleotides, the CDR3 is TGTGCCAGCAGTTTAACAGAGTTCTACGAGCAGTACTTC. This codes for CASSLTEFYEQYF.

The chain uses TRBV4-1 and TRBJ2-5; TRBD2 matches at 8 bases. This CDR3 has 14 amino acids. Unmatched junction bases numbered 6, after V lost 3 bases and J lost 6 bases. Germline V lookup: CDR1 MGHRA, CDR2 YSYEKL. The CDR3 region has the DNA TGCGCCAGCAGCCATCCGGGGGGGCAGAAGACCCAGTACTTC. Protein: CASSHPGGQKTQYF.

This chain joins TRBV27 and TRBJ2-7, with TRBD1 matching over 12 bases. Per germline, CDR1 MNHEY and CDR2 SMNVEV (reference sequence). The CDR3 runs 16 residues. The J segment lost 1 base and the V segment lost 4 bases, leaving 5 bases of the junction unmatched. The DNA of the CDR3 is TGTGCCAGCAGTTCCGGGACAGGGGGCAAATCCTACGAGCAGTACTTC. It translates to CASSSGTGGKSYEQYF.

The chain has TRBV9 and TRBJ2-5, with D unresolved. Germline V gene data show CDR1 as SGDLS and CDR2 as YYNGEE. This CDR3 is built from 14 residues. Deletions cut 0 bases from V and 5 bases from J, with 11 bases between. The CDR3 spells CASSVDPVLETQYF. The CDR3 coding sequence is TGTGCCAGCAGCGTAGATCCGGTTTTGGAGACCCAGTACTTC.

The chain combines TRBV7-9 with TRBJ2-7, with D possibly being TRBD1 (5 bases). The germline V gene has CDR1 SEHNR and CDR2 FQNEAQ (reference sequence). The V end lost 7 bases, the J end lost 9 bases, and 19 bases lay between the germline ends. The CDR3 runs to 13 residues. CDR3 residues: CASKGPWSEAQYF. CDR3 DNA: TGTGCCAGCAAGGGGCCATGGTCCGAAGCGCAGTACTTC.

The chain combines TRBV6-4 with TRBJ1-1; D gene unclear. Germline V lookup: CDR1 MRHNA, CDR2 SNTAGT. Trimming removed 3 bases from V and 1 base from J, with 12 bases in between. This CDR3 region has 15 residues. The CDR3 here is CASSEVLGRNTEAFF. CDR3 bases: TGTGCCAGCAGTGAAGTTCTGGGGAGGAACACTGAAGCTTTCTTT.

The rearrangement joins TRBV7-9 to TRBJ2-5; D not certain. There are 13 residues in the CDR3. Germline V gene data show CDR1 as SEHNR and CDR2 as FQNEAQ (reference sequence). Trimming shortened V by 1 base and J by 7 bases, and 10 bases separated the two germline ends. The chain's CDR3 is CASSLVDGVTQYF. CDR3 bases: TGTGCCAGCAGCTTAGTGGACGGAGTGACCCAGTACTTC.

This chain connects TRBV27 to TRBJ1-4; no firm D call. CDR3 size: 13 residues. The germline gives CDR1 MNHEY, CDR2 SMNVEV (reference sequence). The V end lost 8 bases, the J end lost 8 bases, and 15 bases lay between the germline ends. In DNA form, the CDR3 reads TGTGCCAGCGGTCTAGGCCCGATAGAAAAACTGTTTTTT. Protein sequence: CASGLGPIEKLFF.

The count of this clone is one. The chain combines TRBV6-6 with TRBJ1-4; D call uncertain. The CDR3 contains 11 residues. Germline loops: CDR1 MNHNY, CDR2 SVGAGI (reference sequence). Trimming stripped 5 bases from V and 10 bases from J, with 8 bases between. The CDR3 DNA is TGTGCCAGCAGTGGTCTAGGAAAACTGTTTTTT. Protein: CASSGLGKLFF.

The sample holds many counts of this clone. This chain joins TRBV28 and TRBJ2-7, with D uncertain. The V gene's germline CDR1 is MDHEN and CDR2 SYDVKM. The V and J ends lost 6 bases and 6 bases respectively, with 18 bases between them. The CDR3 has 14 residues. The CDR3, as DNA: TGTGCCAGCAGCCAGACAAACTCTGGGCCCGAGCAGTACTTC. This codes for CASSQTNSGPEQYF.

This rearrangement joins TRBV6-2 or TRBV6-3 to TRBJ2-7, with TRBD2 matching 10 bases. The CDR3 totals 18 residues. Germline loops: CDR1 MNHEY, CDR2 SVGEGT. Losses at the gene ends were 0 bases for V and 0 bases for J; bases not matched to a gene: 8. The DNA for the CDR3 is TGTGCCAGCAGTTACTCGAAAGGTAGCGGGAGGAGCTCCTACGAGCAGTACTTC. Amino acids: CASSYSKGSGRSSYEQYF.

This chain uses TRBV4-1 with TRBJ2-3; the match to TRBD2 covers 8 bases. J gave up 7 bases and V 1 base, and 25 bases lay outside the gene matches. This CDR3 has 21 amino acids. The V gene's germline CDR1 is MGHRA and CDR2 YSYEKL. The CDR3 reads CASSQASGLITGGRGPNTQYF. CDR3 coding DNA: TGCGCCAGCAGCCAAGCGTCGGGACTCATAACGGGGGGGCGAGGGCCTAATACGCAGTATTTT.

The chain carries TRBV28 and TRBJ1-1; no clear D gene. V lost 6 bases, J lost 0 bases, and 11 bases lay in between. The CDR3 is 14 residues long. Germline V gene lookup returns CDR1 MDHEN and CDR2 SYDVKM. CDR3 nucleotide sequence: TGTGCCAGCAGCCATGTAAGCATGAACACTGAAGCTTTCTTT. It codes for CASSHVSMNTEAFF.

CDR3 in DNA: TGTGCCACCAGTGCCTCGGACAAAACGGGTGAGCAGTTCTTC. Translation: CATSASDKTGEQFF. This chain connects TRBV24-1 to TRBJ2-1; D may be TRBD1 (5 bases). V gave up 5 bases and J gave up 9 bases, with 16 bases separating them. Germline CDR1 and CDR2: KGHDR and SFDVKD. The CDR3 contains 14 residues.

The chain couples TRBV7-6 to TRBJ2-1; D ambiguous. The CDR3 has 12 amino acids. Trimming left V 5 bases short and J 10 bases short, with 12 bases between. The germline CDR1 and CDR2 sequences are SGHVS and FNYEAQ. CDR3 in amino acids: CASSHRNIEQFF. The CDR3 coding sequence is TGTGCCAGCAGCCATCGCAACATAGAGCAGTTCTTC.